This TCR beta chain was captured by sequencing in a study of early T cells in non-severe SARS-CoV-2 infection. Study-level findings and limits: The VDJdb matching leaned toward anti-spike CD8 responses and overlooked private and CD4 specificities.

V lost 2 bases and J 2 bases, leaving 7 bases between the germline ends. The CDR3 consists of 13 residues. In germline, CDR1 is LGHNA, CDR2 YSLEER. Regarding this clonotype: What it binds is unknown.

Each single cDNA molecule received a unique molecular identifier. TCRdb reprocessed the 5' RACE reads via MiXCR and lists one record per CDR3 protein. The top ten hold 5% to 7% of the sample, which has tens of thousands of distinct CDR3 sequences, 11% to 15% seen once. Sequenced: whole blood. V is TRBV4-3 and J is TRBJ2-7; unclear D gene. The receptor's source is an adult who was a healthcare worker with PCR-confirmed SARS-CoV-2 infection or an uninfected control (not recorded which). The CDR3 protein is CASSQSPPYEQYF. The CDR3 DNA is TGCGCCAGCAGCCAATCTCCACCCTACGAGCAGTACTTC.